A selection of T cell receptor beta chains follows, all from one sample in a study of cytomegalovirus exposure and HLA in healthy donors. Clones were sequenced by immunoSEQ multiplex PCR, and TCRdb holds only the in-frame ones, with some missing. The table for this sample gives 87,000 or so clones. Input material: PBMCs. The origin of the receptors is a man aged 50 to 60 in good health and CMV-seropositive. Each CDR3 is given with its conserved first and last residue. The D gene is left open where the match is weak.

TGTGCCAGCAGCTTATGGGCCGGGACAGGGGGAAACGAGCAGTACTTC	CASSLWAGTGGNEQYF	TRBD1	TRBV11-1	TRBJ2-7
TGCGCCAGCAGCTTGGCCGCGACAGCGAACACCGGGGAGCTGTTTTTT	CASSLAATANTGELFF	.	TRBV5-1	TRBJ2-2
TGTGCCAGTAGTATCGGGGAGGTCTATGGCTACACCTTC	CASSIGEVYGYTF	.	TRBV19	TRBJ1-2
TGCAGCGCCCAACTACTGGACAGCTATATGTATTTT	CSAQLLDSYMYF	.	TRBV29-1	TRBJ2-3
TGTGCCAGCAGCCGACGAGGGACTCAAGATACGCAGTATTTT	CASSRRGTQDTQYF	.	TRBV4-2	TRBJ2-3
TGTGCCAGCAGCCCAGATCGGTGGGAGGGGGCCGGGGAGCTGTTTTTT	CASSPDRWEGAGELFF	.	TRBV11-3	TRBJ2-2
TGTGCCAGCAGCTTGCAGGGGAACACTGAAGCTTTCTTT	CASSLQGNTEAFF	.	TRBV7-6	TRBJ1-1
TGTGCCAGCAGTCCACTACCGGACAGGAACTATGGCTACACCTTC	CASSPLPDRNYGYTF	TRBD1	TRBV27	TRBJ1-2
TGTGCCAGCATCCTAGCGGGAGGTATCGGGGAGCTGTTTTTT	CASILAGGIGELFF	TRBD2	TRBV5-6	TRBJ2-2
TGTGCCATCAAGGGACTAGCGGGAGGAGAGGCCGGCACAGATACGCAGTATTTT	CAIKGLAGGEAGTDTQYF	TRBD2	TRBV10-3	TRBJ2-3
TGTGCCTGGAGTGTCGGGACACTTGCAACTAATGAAAAACTGTTTTTT	CAWSVGTLATNEKLFF	.	TRBV30	TRBJ1-4
TGTGCCAGTAGTATAGGTGCACAGGGGAATGAAAAACTGTTTTTT	CASSIGAQGNEKLFF	TRBD1	TRBV19	TRBJ1-4
TGTGCCAGCAGCTTAAAACTAGCGGGTCGTCGGAATGAGCAGTTCTTC	CASSLKLAGRRNEQFF	TRBD2	TRBV7-9	TRBJ2-1
TGCAGCGTTGGAGGGGGCGACGAGCAGTACTTC	CSVGGGDEQYF	TRBD1	TRBV29-1	TRBJ2-7
TGTGCCTGGGACACCGACTATGGCTACACCTTC	CAWDTDYGYTF	.	TRBV30	TRBJ1-2
TGTGCCTGGAGTGTACAAGGGGCGGCCTCACCCCTCCACTTT	CAWSVQGAASPLHF	.	TRBV30	TRBJ1-6
TGTGCCAGCAGACCGTTGGGACAGCGAAATCAGCCCCAGCATTTT	CASRPLGQRNQPQHF	TRBD1	TRBV5-4	TRBJ1-5
TGTGCCAGCAGCACGGGACAGAACACTGAAGCTTTCTTT	CASSTGQNTEAFF	.	TRBV9	TRBJ1-1
TGTGCCAGCAGCGGCGGTTATAGCAATCAGCCCCAGCATTTT	CASSGGYSNQPQHF	.	TRBV7-2	TRBJ1-5
TGTGCCAGCAGCTACGCGGTTGATGAGCAGTTCTTC	CASSYAVDEQFF	.	TRBV7-2	TRBJ2-1
TGTGCCAGCAGCCCGTACGGGACTCAGTATGATGAGCAGTTCTTC	CASSPYGTQYDEQFF	.	TRBV4-2	TRBJ2-1
TGTGCCAGCAGGTCTCGGGGAAACACCGGGGAGCTGTTTTTT	CASRSRGNTGELFF	.	TRBV7-2	TRBJ2-2
TGTGCCAGCAGCTTAATGCTAGCGGTTACCTACGAGCAGTACTTC	CASSLMLAVTYEQYF	TRBD2	TRBV7-8	TRBJ2-7
TGTGCCTGGGGGTTCGGGGGTGGGGAGACCCAGTACTTC	CAWGFGGGETQYF	.	TRBV30	TRBJ2-5
TGTGCCAGCAGCTCTTACACTGAAGCTTTCTTT	CASSSYTEAFF	.	TRBV27	TRBJ1-1
TGTGCCAGCAGCCGGGGAGGGGTGGCCTACGAGCAGTACTTC	CASSRGGVAYEQYF	TRBD2	TRBV5-8	TRBJ2-7
TGTGCCAGCAGTGGCGGGTACTATGGCTACACCTTC	CASSGGYYGYTF	.	TRBV2	TRBJ1-2
TGTGCCAGCAGTCCCGGAGGGTACGAGCAGTACTTC	CASSPGGYEQYF	.	TRBV7-2	TRBJ2-7
TGTGCCAGCAGCCGACAGGGGAACACCGGGGAGCTGTTTTTT	CASSRQGNTGELFF	TRBD1	TRBV7-3	TRBJ2-2
TGTGCCAGCAGGGAGCGTCGGAACACCGGGGAGCTGTTTTTT	CASRERRNTGELFF	.	TRBV27	TRBJ2-2
TGTGCCAGCAGCTTACTCGAGGGAGTAAGTAGGAATCAGCCCCAGCATTTT	CASSLLEGVSRNQPQHF	.	TRBV5-5	TRBJ1-5